The entry below describes one TCR beta chain. No cognate antigen has been identified for it. Base qualities are not recorded, but no much larger clone differs from it by a single base. This sample was included in a study of shared clonotypes between healthy human individuals (dated by TCRdb to 2019 to 2021). Study-wide context: The cohort included a few men and a couple of women between 18 and 49 years of age. To increase sequencing depth and limit assay-specific biases, different laboratories used diverse techniques to prepare libraries and sequence TCR repertoires. To estimate repertoire size and how much clonotype sharing occurs between individuals, the study deeply sequenced the blood TCR repertoires of several healthy adults. Between about 0.8 and 9 billion PBMCs per donor were obtained by leukapheresis. For each donor, CD4 naive and CD4 memory were each run on three plates, CD8 naive on two plates, and CD8 memory on one plate. Results the study describes overall, beyond this receptor: Because the study included a small number of donors, the genetic and exposure-history diversity represented was limited. Rarefaction of sorted-subset datasets indicated incomplete sequencing despite the large sequencing depth. Sampling was restricted to blood, and TCR repertoires in tissue are likely to differ from TCR repertoires in blood. Compared with non-shared clonotypes, clonotypes shared by all four sorted-subset donors had higher generation probabilities. Estimated clonotype richness was generally larger for naive than for memory subsets. Based on pairwise subsampling, the degree of clonotype sharing among donors was expected to be affected by sequencing depth. About 5% of naive CD4, 3.5% of naive CD8, approximately 2% of memory CD4, and 0.4% of memory CD8 clonotypes were shared across four donors.

Using the deep immunoSEQ assay, TCR CDR3 regions were amplified from genomic DNA by multiplex PCR. For each cell subset, the extracted genomic DNA was distributed evenly across all wells of several immunoSEQ 96-well plates, and each plate served as one replicate. Each replicate PCR for sorted subsets received approximately 220 ng genomic DNA, equal to about 30,000 T cell genomes. The purified libraries were quantified using a Qubit 3.0 fluorometer, sized with a Bioanalyzer 2100, and then quantified again using the KAPA Library Quantification kit. Every immunoSEQ 96-well plate was sequenced on a dedicated single-read 150-cycle Illumina NextSeq 550 flow cell. The paper's processing steps were these. Because the immunoSEQ output included only junctional sequences and no quality scores, the filtering could not be the same as the filtering used for full-length reads. Sequences were annotated with PyIR, a Python wrapper for IgBLAST v1.9, and V/J genes and CDR3 were assigned using IMGT germline references. Reads with weak V/J assignments (E-value above 1e-6), missing CDR3, stop codons, out-of-frame junctions, or ambiguous translated residues were removed. A V3J clonotype was defined by an identical inferred V gene, J gene, and CDR3 amino acid sequence. To compute the percentage overlap between repertoires, the number of shared unique clonotypes was divided by the size of the smaller repertoire. Repertoire richness was assessed with RTK rarefaction, the Chao1 estimator, and Recon v2.1 estimates of unobserved clonotypes. For all TCRbeta clonotypes obtained by the gDNA method from several donors, generation probabilities were computed with OLGA. Imported from immuneACCESS, the table was reduced by TCRdb to in-frame sequences with V and J called. These copies leave out some clones; in studies compared against another copy, an unresolved V gene accounts for under half, and the cause of the remainder is not known. D and trimming were read from the DNA, whereas the V and J calls and clone size are those reported in that table. Counted in this sample were roughly 1,000,000 clones; around three quarters of them appeared once. The top ten hold roughly 0.57% of the sample.

Taken from the germline V gene, the CDR1 and CDR2 loops are SGHTA and FQGNSA. The CDR3 holds 15 amino acids from the cysteine to the phenylalanine. The retained sequence is limited to the CDR3, 45 bases, with the frame set at the first base. Trimming at the junction amounts to 3 bases on V and 4 bases on J, and the germline ends lie 14 bases apart. Donors were healthy HIV-negative adults with no recently reported acute infections or vaccinations. Every donor was a Caucasian adult living in Nashville, Tennessee, USA. CD4+ T cells were enriched by magnetic negative selection; naive cells were then positively selected on CD45RA, and the negative fraction formed the memory subset. Blood was obtained by leukapheresis, after which PBMCs were separated by Ficoll-Histopaque density gradient centrifugation and cryopreserved in liquid nitrogen vapor phase. Analytical flow cytometry was used to check the purity and quantity of every magnetically sorted T cell population. Genomic DNA was isolated from each sorted fraction and quantified by UV absorbance on a Nanodrop 2000c.

The sample comprised memory CD4+ T cells from PBMCs. The sample's cell subset or site label is to be understood as: CD45RA-negative fraction. This receptor was obtained from a man in his late teens or twenties in good health. Some clones in this sample may be carry-over from other donors' samples. Recombination linked TRBV7-2 to TRBJ2-3; a confident D gene designation cannot be given. The CDR3 corresponds to CASSFPLVSADTQYF. The DNA sequence reads TGTGCCAGCAGCTTTCCATTAGTATCAGCAGATACGCAGTATTTT.